This TCR beta chain was recorded in a study of CD8+ T cells in alopecia areata. The V gene end was trimmed by 8 bases and the J gene end by 7 bases; junction bases not matched to a gene: 13. The CDR3 is 13 amino acids. The germline CDR1 and CDR2 sequences are SQVTM and ANQGSEA. In each case, RNA was isolated and then reverse transcribed into cDNA as the sequencing template. Using immunoSEQ multiplex PCR, the repertoire was profiled, and TCRdb retains in-frame clones only, with some absent. The sample shows approximately 120,000 clones, 47% of them seen only once. Peripheral blood and lesional scalp punch biopsies came from alopecia areata patients.

The TCR originated in a human donor with alopecia areata. The rearrangement links TRBV29-1 to TRBJ2-5, with TRBD2 matching 7 bases. The specimen was NKG2D-low CD8+ T cells sorted from blood. The CDR3 DNA is TGCAGCTTACCGGGAGAGCGGGAAGGGACCCAGTACTTC. This translates into CSLPGEREGTQYF.